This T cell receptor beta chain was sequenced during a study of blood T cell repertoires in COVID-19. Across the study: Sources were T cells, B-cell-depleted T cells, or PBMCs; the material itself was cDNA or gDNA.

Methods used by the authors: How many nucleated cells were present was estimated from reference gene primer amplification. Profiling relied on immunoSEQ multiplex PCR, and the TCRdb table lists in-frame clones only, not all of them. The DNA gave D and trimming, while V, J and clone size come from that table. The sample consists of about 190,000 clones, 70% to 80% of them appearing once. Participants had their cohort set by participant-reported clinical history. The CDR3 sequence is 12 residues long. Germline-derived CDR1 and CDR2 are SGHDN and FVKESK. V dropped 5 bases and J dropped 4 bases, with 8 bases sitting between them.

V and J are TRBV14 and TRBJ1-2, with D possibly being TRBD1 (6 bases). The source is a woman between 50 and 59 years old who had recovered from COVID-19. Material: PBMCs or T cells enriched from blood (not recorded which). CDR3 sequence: CASSGGAYGYTF. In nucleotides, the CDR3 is TGTGCCAGCAGCGGGGGGGCCTATGGCTACACCTTC.